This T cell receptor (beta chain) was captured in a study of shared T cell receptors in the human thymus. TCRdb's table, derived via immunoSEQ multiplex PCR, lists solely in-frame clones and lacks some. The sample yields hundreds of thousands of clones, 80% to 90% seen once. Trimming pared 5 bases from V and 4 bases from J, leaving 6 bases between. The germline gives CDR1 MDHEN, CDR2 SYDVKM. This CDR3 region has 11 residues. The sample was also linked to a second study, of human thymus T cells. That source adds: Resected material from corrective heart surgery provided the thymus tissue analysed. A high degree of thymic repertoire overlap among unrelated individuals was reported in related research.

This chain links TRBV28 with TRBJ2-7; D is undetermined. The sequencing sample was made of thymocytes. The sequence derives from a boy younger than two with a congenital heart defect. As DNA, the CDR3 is TGTGCCAGCAGTGTAGAGTACGAGCAGTACTTC. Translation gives CASSVEYEQYF.